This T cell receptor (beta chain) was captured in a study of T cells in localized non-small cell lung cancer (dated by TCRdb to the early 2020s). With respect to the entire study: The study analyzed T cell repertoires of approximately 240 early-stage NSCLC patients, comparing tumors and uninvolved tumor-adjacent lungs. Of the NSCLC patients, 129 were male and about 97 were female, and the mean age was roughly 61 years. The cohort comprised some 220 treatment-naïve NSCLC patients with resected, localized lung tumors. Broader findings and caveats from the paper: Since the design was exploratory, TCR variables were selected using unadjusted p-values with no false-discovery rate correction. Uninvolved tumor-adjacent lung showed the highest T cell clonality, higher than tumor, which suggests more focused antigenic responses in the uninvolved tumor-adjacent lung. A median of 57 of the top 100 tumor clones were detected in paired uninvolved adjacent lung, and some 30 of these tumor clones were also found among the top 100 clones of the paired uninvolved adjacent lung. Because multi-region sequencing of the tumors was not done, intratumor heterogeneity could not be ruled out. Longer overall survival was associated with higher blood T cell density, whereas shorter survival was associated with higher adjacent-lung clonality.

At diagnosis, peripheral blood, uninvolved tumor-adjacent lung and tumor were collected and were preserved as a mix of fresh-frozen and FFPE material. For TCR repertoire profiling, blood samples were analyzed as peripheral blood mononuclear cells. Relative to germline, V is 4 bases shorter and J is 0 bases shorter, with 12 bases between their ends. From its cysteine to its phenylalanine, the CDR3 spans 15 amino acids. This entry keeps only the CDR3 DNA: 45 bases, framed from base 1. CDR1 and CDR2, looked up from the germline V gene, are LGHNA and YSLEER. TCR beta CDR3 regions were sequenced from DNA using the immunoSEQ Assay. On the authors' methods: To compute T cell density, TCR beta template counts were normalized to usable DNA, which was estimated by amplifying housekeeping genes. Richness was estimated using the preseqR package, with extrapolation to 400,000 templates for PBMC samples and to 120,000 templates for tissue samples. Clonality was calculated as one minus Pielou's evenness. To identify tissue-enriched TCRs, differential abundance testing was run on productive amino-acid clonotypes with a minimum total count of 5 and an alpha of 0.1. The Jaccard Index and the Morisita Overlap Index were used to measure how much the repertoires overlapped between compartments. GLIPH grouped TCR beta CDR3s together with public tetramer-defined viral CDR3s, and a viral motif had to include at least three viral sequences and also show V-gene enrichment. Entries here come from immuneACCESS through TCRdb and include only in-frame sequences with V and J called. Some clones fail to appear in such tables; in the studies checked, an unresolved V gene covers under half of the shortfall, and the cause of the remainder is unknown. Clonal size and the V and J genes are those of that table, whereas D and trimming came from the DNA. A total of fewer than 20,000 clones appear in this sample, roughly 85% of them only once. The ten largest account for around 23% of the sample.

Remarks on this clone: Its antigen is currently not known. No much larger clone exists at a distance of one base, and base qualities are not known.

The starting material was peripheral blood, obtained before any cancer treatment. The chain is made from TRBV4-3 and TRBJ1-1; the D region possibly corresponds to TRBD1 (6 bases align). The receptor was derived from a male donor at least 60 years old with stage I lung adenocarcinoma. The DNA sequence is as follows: TGCGCCAGCAGCCTAACGACAGGTGTGAACACTGAAGCTTTCTTT. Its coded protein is CASSLTTGVNTEAFF.